This entry describes one T cell receptor (beta chain). This same CDR3 is encoded by further DNA sequences in the sample. Which cohort a participant joined came from the clinical history participants gave. Recovery among Cohort 3 donors was established by two negative PCRs, clearance, or symptom resolution. Germline CDR1 reads MNHEY; CDR2 reads SVGAGI. The CDR3 contains 13 residues. Deletions cut 2 bases from V and 2 bases from J, with 6 bases between. The sample belongs to a study of blood T cell repertoires in COVID-19. As originally analysed: Estimated nucleated cell counts came from reference gene primer amplification. This table comes from immunoSEQ multiplex PCR, and its TCRdb copy is limited to in-frame clones, with some not included. The DNA gave D and trimming, while V, J and clone size come from that table. The sample contains approximately 350,000 clones, around 83% of which appear only once.

The origin of this receptor is a woman aged 45-59 years who had recovered from COVID-19. This rearrangement joins TRBV6-5 to TRBJ1-2; D is unclear. The sequenced material came from PBMCs or T cells enriched from blood (not recorded which). CDR3 bases: TGTGCCAGCAGTTACGGAGGGAACTATGGCTACACCTTC. Its translation is CASSYGGNYGYTF.